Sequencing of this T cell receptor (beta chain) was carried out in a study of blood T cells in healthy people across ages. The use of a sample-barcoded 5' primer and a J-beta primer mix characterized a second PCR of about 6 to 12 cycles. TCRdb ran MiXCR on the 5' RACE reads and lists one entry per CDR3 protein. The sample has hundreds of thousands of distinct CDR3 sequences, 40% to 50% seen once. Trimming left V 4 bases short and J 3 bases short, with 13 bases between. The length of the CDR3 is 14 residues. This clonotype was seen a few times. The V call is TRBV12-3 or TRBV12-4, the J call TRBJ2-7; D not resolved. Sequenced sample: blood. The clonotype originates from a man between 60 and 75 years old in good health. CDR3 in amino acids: CASSSPYGHYEQYF. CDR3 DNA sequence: TGTGCCAGCAGTTCCCCTTACGGTCACTACGAGCAGTACTTC.